This is a list of T cell receptor beta chains from one sample in a study of cytomegalovirus exposure and HLA in healthy donors. The data were produced by immunoSEQ multiplex PCR, yet TCRdb's version contains in-frame clones alone and is incomplete. The sample contains approximately 84,000 clones, roughly 70% of which appear only once. Sequencing was performed on PBMCs. All receptors derive from a man between 40 and 49 years old in good health and CMV-seropositive. Each CDR3 is given with its conserved first and last residue. Fields, in order: V gene, CDR3 protein.

>TRBV30
CAWTRGGGEKLFF
>TRBV2
CASSEWPPGQRFTDTQYF
>TRBV7-2
CASSLLATEQYF
>TRBV7-9
CASSSRLFANTGELFF
>TRBV5-1
CASSLSGLDYGYTF
>TRBV9
CASSAGDRVNSQTQYF
>TRBV6-5
CASRRTGAKNIQYF
>TRBV28
CASSQEYTYSNYGYTF
>TRBV10-3
CAISDMGLLGANVLTF
>TRBV6-5
CASRRGQGRNTEAFF
>TRBV28
CASTGQGNTEAFF
>TRBV28
CASSTSDYGYTF
>TRBV7-6
CASSFSGGSYNEQFF
>TRBV9
CASSASQGQTEAFF
>TRBV7-2
CASSLGGQPQETQYF
>TRBV9
CASSPRDFQETQYF
>TRBV27
CASSVGTGGFGEKLFF
>TRBV7-9
CASSDKGVITEAFF